This T cell receptor beta chain was identified during a study of patients and donors after allogeneic stem cell transplantation. TCRdb processed the RT-PCR reads anew with MiXCR; each CDR3 protein has one entry. This sample has about a million distinct CDR3 sequences; about 20% occur once, and the top ten carry roughly 6%. With 0 bases removed from V and 4 bases from J, the gap between germline ends came to 13 bases. Germline V gene lookup returns CDR1 DFQATT and CDR2 SNEGSKA (reference sequence). The CDR3 is 14 amino acids. This clonotype showed up just a few times. Sequencing used blood, either unsorted or a sorted T cell fraction (not recorded which). The chain carries TRBV20-1 and TRBJ2-7, with TRBD1 as a possible D gene (6 bases). The TCR sequence derives from a human donor who was either an allogeneic HSCT recipient or a stem cell or donor lymphocyte infusion donor (not recorded which). It is not recorded whose cells these are; they may come from a transplant donor. The CDR3 loop reads CSARDIGGFYEQYF. The CDR3, as DNA: TGCAGTGCTAGAGATATAGGGGGTTTTTACGAGCAGTACTTC.